This T cell receptor beta chain was profiled in a study of cytomegalovirus exposure and HLA in healthy donors. Study-wide context: Tens of millions of unique TCR sequences came from HLA-typed donors in an early release.

It was with 60 Vbeta and 13 Jbeta primers that the PCR ran. In the authors' workflow: In a later analysis, about 11 million of 75 million to 85 million unique beta chains occurred in at least two donors. Profiled with immunoSEQ multiplex PCR; TCRdb holds only in-frame clones, not every one. That table supplies the V and J calls and clone size; D and trimming were determined from the DNA. The sample has about 210,000 clones, roughly four fifths seen once. General study points: The authors confirmed in vitro that a few CMV-associated chains were specific for CMV antigens.

The germline V gene encodes CDR1 SGHVS and CDR2 FQNEAQ. Losses at the gene ends were 5 bases for V and 2 bases for J; bases not matched to a gene: 10. The CDR3 has 16 amino acids. As to this clone: Its cognate antigen is unknown.

The genes are TRBV7-8 and TRBJ2-7; 9 nucleotides line up with TRBD1. This clonotype originated in a man between 40 and 49 years old in good health and CMV-seropositive. Sequenced input: PBMCs. CDR3 protein: CASSRPGGQGTYEQYF. CDR3 nucleotides: TGTGCCAGCAGCCGGCCCGGGGGACAGGGTACCTACGAGCAGTACTTC.